Listed here is a single TCR beta chain. The antigen is unknown. The data are from a study of CD8 T cells in ankylosing spondylitis. In making TCR beta libraries, quantitative 5'-RACE with molecular barcodes was used. Each CDR3 protein is one row after TCRdb ran MiXCR on the 5' RACE reads. The repertoire holds roughly 470,000 distinct CDR3 sequences, with roughly a quarter as singletons. Points from the study as a whole: Roughly eight highly homologous variants made up a TCR beta motif, and this motif appeared characteristic of ankylosing spondylitis blood.

The CDR3 loop spans 13 amino acids. V dropped 3 bases and J dropped 3 bases, with 5 bases sitting between them. Germline values: CDR1 MNHNS, CDR2 SASEGT. The rearrangement uses TRBV6-1 and TRBJ2-2; no clear D. The clonotype originates from a male donor with ankylosing spondylitis. Sequencing was performed on blood, either unsorted or a sorted T cell fraction (not recorded which). The CDR3 DNA follows: TGTGCCAGCAGTGACGGTGACACCGGGGAGCTGTTTTTT. This codes for CASSDGDTGELFF.